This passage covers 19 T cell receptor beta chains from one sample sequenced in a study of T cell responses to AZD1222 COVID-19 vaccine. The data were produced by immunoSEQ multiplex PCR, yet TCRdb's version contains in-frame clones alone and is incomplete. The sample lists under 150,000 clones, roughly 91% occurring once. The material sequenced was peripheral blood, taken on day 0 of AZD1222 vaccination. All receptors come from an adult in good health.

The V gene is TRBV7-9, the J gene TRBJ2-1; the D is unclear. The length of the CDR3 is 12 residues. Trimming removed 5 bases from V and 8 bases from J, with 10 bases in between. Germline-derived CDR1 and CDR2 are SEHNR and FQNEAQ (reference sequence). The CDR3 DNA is TGTGCCAGCAGCCCCCCGCTTTATGAGCAGTTCTTC. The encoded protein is CASSPPLYEQFF.

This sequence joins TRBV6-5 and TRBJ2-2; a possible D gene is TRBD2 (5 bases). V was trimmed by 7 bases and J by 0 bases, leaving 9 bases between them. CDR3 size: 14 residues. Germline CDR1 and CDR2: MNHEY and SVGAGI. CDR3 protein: CASKRTANTGELFF. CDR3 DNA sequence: TGTGCCAGCAAGCGGACTGCGAACACCGGGGAGCTGTTTTTT.

CDR3 amino acids: CASKGGTPSSEQYF. The CDR3 DNA follows: TGTGCCAGCAAGGGGGGGACACCCTCGAGCGAGCAGTACTTC. The chain employs TRBV6-4 and TRBJ2-7, with D maybe TRBD2 (7 bases). This CDR3 has 14 amino acids. Germline lookup yields CDR1 MRHNA and CDR2 SNTAGT. With 7 bases removed from V and 6 bases from J, the gap between germline ends came to 19 bases.

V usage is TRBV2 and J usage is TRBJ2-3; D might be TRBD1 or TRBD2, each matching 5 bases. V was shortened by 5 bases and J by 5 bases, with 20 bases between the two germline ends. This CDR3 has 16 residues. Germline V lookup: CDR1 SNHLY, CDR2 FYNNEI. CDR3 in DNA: TGTGCCAGCAGTCCCGCCCGAGGGGATCGGGAAGATACGCAGTATTTT. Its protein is CASSPARGDREDTQYF.

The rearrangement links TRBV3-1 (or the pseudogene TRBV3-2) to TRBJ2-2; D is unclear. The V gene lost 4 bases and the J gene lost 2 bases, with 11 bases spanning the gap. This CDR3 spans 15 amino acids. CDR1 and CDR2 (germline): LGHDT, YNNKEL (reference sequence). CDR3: CASSPTGYNTGELFF. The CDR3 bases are TGTGCCAGCAGCCCGACTGGTTATAACACCGGGGAGCTGTTTTTT.

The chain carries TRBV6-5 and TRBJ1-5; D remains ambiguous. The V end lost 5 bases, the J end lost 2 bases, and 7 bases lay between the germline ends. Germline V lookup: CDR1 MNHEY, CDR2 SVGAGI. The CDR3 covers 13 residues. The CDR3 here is CASSSTRNQPQHF. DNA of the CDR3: TGTGCCAGCAGTAGTACTCGCAATCAGCCCCAGCATTTT.

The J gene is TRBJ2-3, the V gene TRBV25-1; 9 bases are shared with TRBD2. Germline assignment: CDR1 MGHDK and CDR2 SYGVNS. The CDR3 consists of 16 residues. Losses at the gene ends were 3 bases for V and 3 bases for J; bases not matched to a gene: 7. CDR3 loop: CASSEGVAGVTDTQYF. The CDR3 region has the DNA TGTGCCAGCAGTGAGGGGGTAGCGGGAGTAACAGATACGCAGTATTTT.

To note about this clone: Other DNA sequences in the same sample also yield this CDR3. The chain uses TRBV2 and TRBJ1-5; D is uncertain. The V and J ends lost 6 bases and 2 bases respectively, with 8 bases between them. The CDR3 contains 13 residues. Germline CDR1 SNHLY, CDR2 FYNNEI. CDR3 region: CASSGEGNQPQHF. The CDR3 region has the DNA TGTGCCAGCAGCGGGGAGGGCAATCAGCCCCAGCATTTT.

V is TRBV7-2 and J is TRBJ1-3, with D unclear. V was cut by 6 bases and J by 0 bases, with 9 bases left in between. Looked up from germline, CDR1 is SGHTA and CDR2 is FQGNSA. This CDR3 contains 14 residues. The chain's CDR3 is CASSFSYSGNTIYF. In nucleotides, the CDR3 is TGTGCCAGCAGTTTTAGCTACTCTGGAAACACCATATATTTT.

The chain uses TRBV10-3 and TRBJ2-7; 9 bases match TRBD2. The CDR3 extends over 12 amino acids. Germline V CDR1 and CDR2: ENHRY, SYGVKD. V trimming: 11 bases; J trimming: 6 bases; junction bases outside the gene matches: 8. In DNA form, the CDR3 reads TGTGCCCCGGTAGCGGGAGTGGGCGAGCAGTACTTC. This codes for CAPVAGVGEQYF.

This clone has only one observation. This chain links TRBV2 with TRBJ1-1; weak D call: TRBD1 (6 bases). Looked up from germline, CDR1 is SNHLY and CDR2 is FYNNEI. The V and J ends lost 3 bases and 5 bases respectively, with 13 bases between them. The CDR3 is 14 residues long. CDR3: CASSDQGLRTEAFF. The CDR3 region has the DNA TGTGCCAGCAGTGATCAGGGGCTAAGGACTGAAGCTTTCTTT.

CDR3 bases: TGTGCCAGCAGATCCGGACAGGGCCTCTATGGCTACACCTTC. Its protein product is CASRSGQGLYGYTF. V and J are TRBV28 and TRBJ1-2, with 8 bases aligning to TRBD1. Per germline, CDR1 MDHEN and CDR2 SYDVKM. The CDR3 covers 14 residues. J gave up 4 bases and V 6 bases, and 7 bases lay outside the gene matches.

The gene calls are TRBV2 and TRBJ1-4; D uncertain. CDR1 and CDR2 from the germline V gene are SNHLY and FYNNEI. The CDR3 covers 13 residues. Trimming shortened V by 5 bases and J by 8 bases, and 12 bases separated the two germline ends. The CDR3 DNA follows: TGTGCCAGCAGTTCCAGACATGGGGAAAAACTGTTTTTT. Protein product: CASSSRHGEKLFF. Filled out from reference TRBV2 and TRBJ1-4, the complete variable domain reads EPEVTQTPSHQVTQMGQEVILRCVPISNHLYFYWYRQILGQKVEFLVSFYNNEISEKSEIFDDQFSVERPDGSNFTLKIRSTKLEDSAMYFCASSSRHGEKLFFGSGTQLSVL.

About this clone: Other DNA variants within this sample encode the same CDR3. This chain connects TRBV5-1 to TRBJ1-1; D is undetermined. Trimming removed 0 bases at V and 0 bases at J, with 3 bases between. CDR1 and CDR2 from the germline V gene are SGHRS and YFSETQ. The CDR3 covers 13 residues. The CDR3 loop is CASSLVVNTEAFF. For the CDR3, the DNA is TGCGCCAGCAGCTTGGTGGTGAACACTGAAGCTTTCTTT.

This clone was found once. The CDR3 DNA is TGTGCCACCAGCAGCGTGGCTAGCGGGAGGTCGTTCTTC. It specifies CATSSVASGRSFF. The chain uses TRBV15 and TRBJ2-1; 11 bases fit TRBD2. Trimming cost V 3 bases and J 15 bases; bases outside gene matches: 7. In germline, CDR1 is LNHNV, CDR2 YYDKDF (reference sequence). There are 13 residues in the CDR3.

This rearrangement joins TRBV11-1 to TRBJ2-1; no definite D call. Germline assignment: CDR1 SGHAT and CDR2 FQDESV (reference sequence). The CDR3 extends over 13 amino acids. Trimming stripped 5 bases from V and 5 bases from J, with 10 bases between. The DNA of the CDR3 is TGTGCCAGCAGCGCAGAGATCGACAATGAGCAGTTCTTC. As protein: CASSAEIDNEQFF. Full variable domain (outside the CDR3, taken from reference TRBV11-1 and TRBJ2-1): EAEVAQSPRYKITEKSQAVAFWCDPISGHATLYWYRQILGQGPELLVQFQDESVVDDSQLPKDRFSAERLKGVDSTLKIQPAELGDSAMYLCASSAEIDNEQFFGPGTRLTVL.

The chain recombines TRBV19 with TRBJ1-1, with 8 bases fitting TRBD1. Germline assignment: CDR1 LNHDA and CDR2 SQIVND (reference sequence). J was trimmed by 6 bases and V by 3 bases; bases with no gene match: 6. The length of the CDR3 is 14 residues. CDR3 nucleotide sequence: TGTGCCAGTAGTATGGACAGGGTGGGGTCTGAAGCTTTCTTT. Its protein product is CASSMDRVGSEAFF.

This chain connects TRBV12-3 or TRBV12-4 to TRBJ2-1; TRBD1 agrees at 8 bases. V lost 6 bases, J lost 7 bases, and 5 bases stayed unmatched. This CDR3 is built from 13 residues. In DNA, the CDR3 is TGTGCCAGCAGACTGACAGGGGTTAATGAGCAGTTCTTC. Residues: CASRLTGVNEQFF.

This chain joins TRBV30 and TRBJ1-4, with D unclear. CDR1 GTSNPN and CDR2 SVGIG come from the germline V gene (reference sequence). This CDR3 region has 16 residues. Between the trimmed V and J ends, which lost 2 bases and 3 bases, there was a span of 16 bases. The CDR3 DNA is TGTGCCTGGAGTCCAACTCAGTATCGGGCTAATGAAAAACTGTTTTTT. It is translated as CAWSPTQYRANEKLFF.